This T cell receptor (beta chain) emerged from a study of blood T cells in healthy people across ages. Next came a second PCR, run for about 6 to 12 cycles, which used a sample-barcoded 5' primer along with a J-beta primer mix. TCRdb re-called the 5' RACE reads through MiXCR, storing one row per CDR3 protein. The data contain some 900,000 distinct CDR3 sequences, around 46% of them singletons. This clonotype showed up just once. Material: blood. This sequence originates from a man aged 25-45 years in good health.

CDR3 region: CASSYDLAGGHTEAFF. In DNA form, the CDR3 reads TGTGCCAGCAGTTACGACTTGGCAGGGGGGCACACTGAAGCTTTCTTT. V is TRBV6-5 and J is TRBJ1-1; TRBD1 matches at 7 bases. The junction had 9 bases not matched to a gene; V was cut back by 2 bases and J by 3 bases. Germline V gives CDR1 MNHEY, CDR2 SVGAGI. CDR3 length equals 16 residues.